A single sample is the source of the 18 T cell receptor beta chains below, sequenced in a study of cytomegalovirus exposure and HLA in healthy donors. Researchers ran the PCR with 60 Vbeta and 13 Jbeta primers. Data came from immunoSEQ multiplex PCR; TCRdb stores just in-frame clones and leaves some out. This table holds roughly 120,000 clones, around 10% found once. Sequenced input: PBMCs. These TCRs come from a man aged 30 to 45 in good health and CMV-seronegative.

This clone occurred a few times. This chain connects TRBV5-1 to TRBJ2-5, with 11 positions matching TRBD2. Trimming removed 0 bases from V and 2 bases from J; junction bases left unmatched: 15. The CDR3 consists of 20 residues. Germline CDR1 and CDR2: SGHRS and YFSETQ. CDR3 region: CASSLGSGQPGLAAQETQYF. Here the CDR3 DNA reads TGCGCCAGCAGCTTGGGGTCGGGACAGCCGGGACTAGCGGCACAAGAGACCCAGTACTTC.

This clone has a handful of counts. The rearrangement links TRBV29-1 to TRBJ2-2; 8 nucleotides align to TRBD2. Unmatched junction bases numbered 3, after V lost 0 bases and J lost 3 bases. The CDR3 totals 15 residues. CDR1 is SQVTM and CDR2 is ANQGSEA in the germline V gene. The chain's CDR3 is CSVEDTAGDTGELFF. The CDR3 DNA reads as TGCAGCGTTGAAGATACAGCGGGGGACACCGGGGAGCTGTTTTTT.

CDR3 loop: CSVPTAGGFDETQYF. The CDR3 nucleotides are TGCAGCGTCCCGACGGCAGGGGGCTTTGATGAGACCCAGTACTTC. This chain connects TRBV29-1 to TRBJ2-5, with 8 bases identical to TRBD1. The CDR3 is made up of 15 amino acids. Trimming cost V 6 bases and J 5 bases; bases outside gene matches: 14. Germline V CDR1 and CDR2: SQVTM, ANQGSEA.

The gene calls are TRBV28 and TRBJ1-1; D is uncertain. The CDR3 covers 13 residues. Deletions cut 6 bases from V and 4 bases from J, with 12 bases between. From germline, CDR1 is MDHEN and CDR2 SYDVKM. The CDR3, as DNA: TGTGCCAGCAGGTGGAGGGTAAGCACTGAAGCTTTCTTT. Amino acids: CASRWRVSTEAFF.

This clone appeared a few times. The chain joins TRBV10-1 to TRBJ2-7; D may be TRBD2 (6 bases). Per germline, CDR1 WNHNN and CDR2 SYGVQD (reference sequence). The V end lost 2 bases, the J end lost 1 base, and 6 bases lay between the germline ends. The CDR3 extends over 13 amino acids. The CDR3 sequence: CASSESGSYEQYF. CDR3 DNA sequence: TGCGCCAGCAGTGAGAGCGGGTCCTACGAGCAGTACTTC.

This clone was observed a handful of times. This chain connects TRBV18 to TRBJ1-1, with 10 bases fitting TRBD1. Trimming took 0 bases from V and 3 from J; bases not matched to a gene: 4. In germline, CDR1 is KGHSH, CDR2 LQKENI. CDR3 size: 16 residues. The CDR3 coding sequence is TGTGCCAGCTCACCACCGGGACAGGGGAGGTACACTGAAGCTTTCTTT. Amino acids: CASSPPGQGRYTEAFF.

The V gene is TRBV6-4, the J gene TRBJ2-5; a possible D gene is TRBD1 (8 bases). The CDR3 contains 13 residues. Germline V lookup: CDR1 MRHNA, CDR2 SNTAGT. V was clipped by 5 bases and J by 11 bases, with 18 bases between them. The CDR3 spells CASSPWEGQEQYF. For the CDR3, the DNA is TGTGCCAGCAGTCCCTGGGAGGGACAGGAGCAGTACTTC.

Concerning this clone: The junction shows a germline mismatch at one end, possibly a read error. The chain employs TRBV30 and TRBJ2-2; a possible D gene is TRBD2 (5 bases). The CDR3 sequence is 17 residues long. CDR1 is GTSNPN and CDR2 is SVGIG in the germline V gene (reference sequence). The chain's CDR3 is CAWGRGQAATNPGELFF. CDR3 coding DNA: TGTGCCTGGGGGAGAGGGCAGGCGGCTACGAACCCCGGGGAGCTGTTTTTT.

This chain uses TRBV29-1 with TRBJ2-3, with a tentative D call TRBD1 (6 bases). Per germline, CDR1 SQVTM and CDR2 ANQGSEA. V shed 6 bases and J shed 3 bases, with 19 bases lying between them. CDR3 length: 15 residues. CDR3 amino acids: CSVVDRTTTTDTQYF. The CDR3 region has the DNA TGCAGCGTGGTTGACAGGACGACGACGACAGATACGCAGTATTTT.

In its sample, this clone was seen a few times. Other DNA sequences of this sample code for an identical CDR3. This chain links TRBV5-1 with TRBJ1-1; tentatively, D is TRBD1 (6 bases). This CDR3 spans 14 amino acids. Germline lookup yields CDR1 SGHRS and CDR2 YFSETQ. The V end lost 0 bases, the J end lost 1 base, and 7 bases lay between the germline ends. The CDR3 region is CASSLGGGNTEAFF. The CDR3 DNA sequence: TGCGCCAGCAGCTTGGGAGGGGGGAACACTGAAGCTTTCTTT.

V and J are TRBV21-1 and TRBJ2-7; TRBD2 is the table's D call and was not checked against the DNA. TRBV21-1 is tagged as a pseudogene. The CDR3 length is 14 residues. DNA of the CDR3: TGTGCCAGCAGCCACACTAGCGGGAGCTACGAGCAGTACTTC. It yields the protein CASSHTSGSYEQYF.

This clone has only a few counts. This sequence joins TRBV25-1 and TRBJ1-3, with unresolved D. With 4 bases removed from V and 0 bases from J, the gap between germline ends came to 16 bases. The CDR3 sequence is 17 residues long. Germline loops: CDR1 MGHDK, CDR2 SYGVNS. CDR3 nucleotide sequence: TGTGCCAGCAGTGTCCTACCCCCGGGGAGCTCTGGAAACACCATATATTTT. Protein sequence: CASSVLPPGSSGNTIYF.

This clone appeared a single time. The J gene is TRBJ1-2, the V gene TRBV9, with TRBD1 matching over 7 bases. CDR1 is SGDLS and CDR2 is YYNGEE in the germline V gene. V lost 3 bases to trimming and J lost 3 bases; unmatched junction nucleotides: 8. The CDR3 extends over 15 amino acids. This chain's CDR3 is CASSAQTGPYYGYTF. The DNA of the CDR3 is TGTGCCAGCAGCGCACAGACAGGGCCGTACTATGGCTACACCTTC.

This clone was observed a single time. The rearrangement links TRBV19 to TRBJ2-7; weak D call: TRBD2 (6 bases). The V end was cut by 3 bases, the J end by 2 bases, with 23 bases between. The CDR3 runs 18 residues. Germline CDR1 reads LNHDA; CDR2 reads SQIVND (reference sequence). CDR3 DNA sequence: TGTGCCAGTAGTATCCGACACTCACTCAGCGGGTCAGCCTACGAGCAGTACTTC. As protein: CASSIRHSLSGSAYEQYF.

The chain recombines TRBV5-8 with TRBJ1-5; tentative D call: TRBD1 (6 bases). The CDR3 runs 18 residues. V shed 4 bases and J shed 0 bases, with 20 bases lying between them. Germline CDR1 reads SGHTS; CDR2 reads YDEGEE. DNA of the CDR3: TGTGCCAGCAGCCTCGAATTCGGGGGGGCTGGTAGCAATCAGCCCCAGCATTTT. It is translated as CASSLEFGGAGSNQPQHF.

This clone has only a few counts. The CDR3 DNA follows: TGTGCCAGCAGCACGCGACTGGCCCTAGAGTACGAGCAGTACTTC. Translating it yields CASSTRLALEYEQYF. This chain links TRBV11-3 with TRBJ2-7; D uncertain. The V end lost 5 bases, the J end lost 4 bases, and 18 bases lay between the germline ends. The CDR3 covers 15 residues. Germline values: CDR1 SGHNT, CDR2 YENEEA.

This clone was observed a handful of times. The chain employs TRBV6-5 and TRBJ1-5; TRBD1 aligns across 8 bases. The CDR3 sequence is 16 residues long. V lost 2 bases to trimming and J lost 6 bases; unmatched junction nucleotides: 9. Germline loops: CDR1 MNHEY, CDR2 SVGAGI. The CDR3 DNA sequence: TGTGCCAGCAGTTACGGGCAGCAGGGGGCGAGTCAGCCCCAGCATTTT. It is translated as CASSYGQQGASQPQHF.

The chain has TRBV11-2 and TRBJ1-2; 8 bases agree with TRBD1. V lost 5 bases, J lost 1 base, and 6 bases stayed unmatched. CDR1 is SGHAT and CDR2 is FQNNGV in the germline V gene. CDR3 length equals 15 residues. In DNA form, the CDR3 reads TGTGCCAGCAGCCCGGAGGACAGGGTTAACTATGGCTACACCTTC. This translates into CASSPEDRVNYGYTF.